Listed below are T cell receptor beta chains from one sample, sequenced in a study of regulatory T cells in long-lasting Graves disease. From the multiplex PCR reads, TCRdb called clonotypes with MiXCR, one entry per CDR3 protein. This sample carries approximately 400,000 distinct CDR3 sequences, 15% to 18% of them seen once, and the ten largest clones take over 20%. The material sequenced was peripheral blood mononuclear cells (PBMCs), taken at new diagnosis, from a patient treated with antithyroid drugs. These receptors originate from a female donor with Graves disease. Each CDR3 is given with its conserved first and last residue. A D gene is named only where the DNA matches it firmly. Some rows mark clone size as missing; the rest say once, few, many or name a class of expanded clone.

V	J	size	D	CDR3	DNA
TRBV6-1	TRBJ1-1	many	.	CASTALESRFRTGAFF	TGTGCCAGCACTGCCCTAGAGAGCCGGTTCAGAACGGGGGCTTTCTTT
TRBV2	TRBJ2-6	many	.	CASSERQTFSRANVLTF	TGTGCCAGCAGTGAGCGTCAAACCTTCTCTAGGGCCAACGTCCTGACTTTC
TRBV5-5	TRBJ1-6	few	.	CASSLGPQLNSPLHF	TGTGCCAGCAGCTTGGGACCACAGCTTAATTCACCCCTCCACTTT
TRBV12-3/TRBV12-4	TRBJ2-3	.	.	CASSFGQGHTDTQYF	TGTGCCAGCAGTTTTGGGCAGGGGCACACAGATACGCAGTATTTT
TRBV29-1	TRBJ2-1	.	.	CSVKRDYNEQFF	TGCAGCGTGAAGAGGGACTACAATGAGCAGTTCTTC
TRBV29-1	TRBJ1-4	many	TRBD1	CSVRGLATNEKLFF	TGCAGCGTCAGGGGGCTGGCAACTAATGAAAAACTGTTTTTT
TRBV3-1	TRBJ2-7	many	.	CASSQVQGGEQYF	TGTGCCAGCAGCCAAGTTCAGGGAGGCGAGCAGTACTTC
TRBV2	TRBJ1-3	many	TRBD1	CASTRGQGFSGNTIYF	TGTGCCAGCACCCGAGGACAGGGTTTCTCTGGAAACACCATATATTTT
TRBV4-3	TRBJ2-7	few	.	CAGSQDKGGHGYEQYF	TGCGCCGGCAGCCAAGATAAAGGGGGACATGGCTACGAGCAGTACTTC
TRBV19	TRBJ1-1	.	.	CASSIRTAMNTEAFF	TGTGCCAGTAGTATCCGGACAGCCATGAACACTGAAGCTTTCTTT
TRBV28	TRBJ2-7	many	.	CASKHSPRGPYEQYF	TGTGCCAGCAAACACTCACCTCGGGGGCCATACGAGCAGTACTTC
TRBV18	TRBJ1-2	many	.	CASSHDGTYGYTF	TGTGCCAGCTCACACGACGGAACTTATGGCTACACCTTC
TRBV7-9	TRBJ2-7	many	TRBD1	CASSANRGEQYF	TGTGCCAGCAGCGCGAACAGGGGAGAGCAGTACTTC
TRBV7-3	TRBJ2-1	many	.	CASSSDYNNEQFF	TGTGCCAGCAGCTCGGACTACAACAATGAGCAGTTCTTC
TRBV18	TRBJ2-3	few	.	CASSPRTYHWRDTQYF	TGTGCCAGCTCACCACGAACGTACCATTGGCGGGATACGCAGTATTTT
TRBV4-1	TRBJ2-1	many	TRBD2	CASSQGPSGRAGEQFF	TGCGCCAGCAGCCAAGGTCCTAGCGGGAGGGCCGGTGAGCAGTTCTTC
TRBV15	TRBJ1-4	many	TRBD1	CATSRVEGTGDEKLFF	TGTGCCACCAGCAGAGTAGAAGGGACAGGGGACGAAAAACTGTTTTTT
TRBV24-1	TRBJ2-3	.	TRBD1	CATSGPPGQGATDTQYF	TGTGCCACCAGTGGCCCCCCAGGACAGGGGGCTACAGATACGCAGTATTTT
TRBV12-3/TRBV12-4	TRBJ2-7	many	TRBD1	CASSPQGNEQYF	TGTGCCAGCAGCCCACAGGGGAACGAGCAGTACTTC
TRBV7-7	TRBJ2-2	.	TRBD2	CASSLEASVAGGRPTGELFF	TGTGCTAGCAGCTTAGAGGCCTCCGTAGCGGGAGGGCGTCCCACCGGGGAGCTGTTTTTT
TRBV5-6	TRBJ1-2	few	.	CASSLLTLSGAGYTF	TGTGCCAGCAGCCTATTGACACTATCTGGGGCTGGCTACACCTTC
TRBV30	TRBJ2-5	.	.	CAWIQPTGQETQYF	TGTGCCTGGATCCAACCGACAGGACAAGAGACCCAGTACTTC
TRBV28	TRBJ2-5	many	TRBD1	CASISPGGPETQYF	TGTGCCAGCATCTCACCAGGGGGTCCGGAGACCCAGTACTTC
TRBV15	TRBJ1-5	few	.	CATSRDLGRINNQPQHF	TGTGCCACCAGCAGAGATCTTGGCAGGATCAACAATCAGCCCCAGCATTTT
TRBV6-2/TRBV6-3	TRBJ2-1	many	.	CASSLAGLNYNEQFF	TGTGCCAGCAGCCTAGCTGGACTTAACTACAATGAGCAGTTCTTC
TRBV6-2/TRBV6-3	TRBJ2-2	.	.	CASSEVPTNTGELFF	TGTGCCAGCAGTGAAGTACCAACGAACACCGGGGAGCTGTTTTTT
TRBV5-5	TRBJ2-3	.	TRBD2	CASSVHGGANTDTQYF	TGTGCCAGCAGCGTCCACGGGGGGGCAAACACAGATACGCAGTATTTT
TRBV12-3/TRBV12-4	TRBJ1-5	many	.	CASWAAGDQPQHF	TGTGCCAGTTGGGCGGCAGGTGATCAGCCCCAGCATTTT
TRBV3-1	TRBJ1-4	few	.	CASSQIGDWATNEKLFF	TGTGCCAGCAGCCAAATCGGGGATTGGGCAACTAATGAAAAACTGTTTTTT
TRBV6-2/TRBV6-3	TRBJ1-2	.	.	CASSWKRTAKGHGYTF	TGTGCCAGCAGTTGGAAGCGGACAGCGAAAGGCCATGGCTACACCTTC
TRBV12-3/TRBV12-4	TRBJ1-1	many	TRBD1	CASSLTERTGAEAFF	TGTGCCAGCAGTTTAACAGAAAGGACAGGGGCTGAAGCTTTCTTT
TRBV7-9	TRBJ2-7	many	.	CASSPRDLAYEQYF	TGTGCCAGCAGCCCTCGGGACCTCGCCTACGAGCAGTACTTC
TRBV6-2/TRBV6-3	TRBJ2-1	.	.	CASTQGWSYNEQFF	TGTGCCAGCACCCAGGGTTGGTCCTACAATGAGCAGTTCTTC
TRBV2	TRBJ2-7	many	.	CASSAGQHYEQYF	TGTGCCAGCAGCGCCGGACAGCACTACGAGCAGTACTTC
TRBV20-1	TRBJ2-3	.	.	CSATIPGVDTQYF	TGCAGTGCTACGATTCCAGGGGTTGATACGCAGTATTTT
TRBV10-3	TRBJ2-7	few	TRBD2	CAISNGTSKHEQYF	TGTGCCATCTCAAACGGGACTAGCAAACACGAGCAGTACTTC
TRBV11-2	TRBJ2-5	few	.	CASSFTSRGETQYF	TGTGCCAGCAGCTTTACTAGCAGGGGAGAGACCCAGTACTTC
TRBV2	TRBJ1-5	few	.	CASTGAYSNQPQHF	TGTGCCAGCACCGGGGCTTATAGCAATCAGCCCCAGCATTTT
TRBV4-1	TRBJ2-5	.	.	CASSQDRQETQYF	TGCGCCAGCAGCCAGGACAGACAAGAGACCCAGTACTTC
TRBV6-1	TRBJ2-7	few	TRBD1	CASSHGQGSYEQYF	TGTGCCAGCAGCCATGGACAGGGCTCCTACGAGCAGTACTTC
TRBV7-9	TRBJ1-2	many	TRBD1	CASSPGQGNYGYTF	TGTGCCAGCAGCCCGGGACAGGGGAACTATGGCTACACCTTC
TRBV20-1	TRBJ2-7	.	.	CSARDSVQYF	TGCAGTGCTAGAGATTCGGTGCAGTACTTC
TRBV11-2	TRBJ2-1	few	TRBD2	CASSLGTSGRDEQFF	TGTGCCAGCAGCTTAGGAACTAGCGGGAGGGATGAGCAGTTCTTC
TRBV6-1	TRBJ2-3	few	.	CASSEALGTGGDTQYF	TGTGCCAGCAGTGAAGCGCTTGGAACTGGGGGAGATACGCAGTATTTT
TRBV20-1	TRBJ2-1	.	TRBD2	CSAMDPGGDYNEQFF	TGCAGTGCTATGGACCCGGGGGGAGACTACAATGAGCAGTTCTTC
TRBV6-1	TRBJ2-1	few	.	CASVSSFNEQFF	TGTGCCAGCGTGAGCTCCTTCAATGAGCAGTTCTTC
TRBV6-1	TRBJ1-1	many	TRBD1	CASSPMDRGRLNTEAFF	TGTGCCAGCAGTCCGATGGACAGGGGGCGGTTGAACACTGAAGCTTTCTTT
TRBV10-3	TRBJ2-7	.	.	CATLQAFGFFEQYF	TGTGCCACCCTACAAGCTTTTGGCTTTTTCGAGCAGTACTTC
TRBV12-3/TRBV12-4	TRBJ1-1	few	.	CASRIGGTEAFF	TGTGCCAGCAGGATCGGGGGAACCGAAGCTTTCTTT
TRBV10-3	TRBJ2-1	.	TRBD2	CAITPSGGASYNEQFF	TGTGCCATCACTCCCAGCGGGGGGGCCTCCTACAATGAGCAGTTCTTC
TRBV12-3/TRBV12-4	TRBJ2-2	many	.	CASSLGRTANTGELFF	TGTGCCAGCAGTTTAGGGCGAACCGCGAACACCGGGGAGCTGTTTTTT
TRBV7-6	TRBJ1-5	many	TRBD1	CASSLGPRGQSNQPQHF	TGTGCCAGCAGCTTAGGTCCAAGGGGACAGAGTAATCAGCCCCAGCATTTT
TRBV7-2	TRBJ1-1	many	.	CASKLSGNTEAFF	TGTGCCAGCAAATTATCAGGCAACACTGAAGCTTTCTTT